The next 19 T cell receptor beta chains were all read from a single sample in a study of blood T cell repertoires in COVID-19. Data came from immunoSEQ multiplex PCR; TCRdb stores just in-frame clones and leaves some out. Among about 80,000 clones listed, around 83% were seen once. The sequenced sample consisted of peripheral blood. The receptor set was obtained from a human donor in a cohort sampled during active COVID-19.

A remark on this clone: The sample holds other DNA sequences that translate to the same CDR3. The rearrangement links TRBV30 to TRBJ1-4, with D possibly being TRBD1 (6 bases). The CDR3 runs 14 residues. Trimming took off 3 bases at V and 5 bases at J, with 13 bases between the two ends. Germline CDR1 reads GTSNPN; CDR2 reads SVGIG (reference sequence). The chain's CDR3 is CAWSQGQGNEKLFF. CDR3 nucleotide sequence: TGTGCCTGGAGCCAGGGGCAGGGGAATGAAAAACTGTTTTTT.

A single count supports this clone. The rearrangement links TRBV19 to TRBJ2-3; 9 bases fit TRBD1. J lost 0 bases, V lost 5 bases, and 6 bases had no gene match. This CDR3 spans 16 amino acids. Per germline, CDR1 LNHDA and CDR2 SQIVND (reference sequence). The CDR3 region has the DNA TGTGCCAGTAGTCCCCGGACAGGGGCTAGCACAGATACGCAGTATTTT. Translating gives CASSPRTGASTDTQYF.

The gene calls are TRBV11-3 and TRBJ2-2; no clear D. The CDR3 is 13 residues long. Germline V gives CDR1 SGHNT, CDR2 YENEEA. With 0 bases removed from V and 5 bases from J, the gap between germline ends came to 4 bases. CDR3 coding DNA: TGTGCCAGCAGCTTAGAGACTACCGGGGAGCTGTTTTTT. Translation: CASSLETTGELFF.

The chain's CDR3 is CASRGQISTGELFF. CDR3 bases: TGTGCCAGCCGCGGACAGATTAGCACCGGGGAGCTGTTTTTT. The chain uses TRBV28 and TRBJ2-2, with TRBD1 as a possible D gene (6 bases). The ends were cut back, 8 bases at V and 4 bases at J, with 14 bases in the middle. CDR3 length: 14 residues. The germline V gene has CDR1 MDHEN and CDR2 SYDVKM.

This clone has only one observation. The chain uses TRBV2 and TRBJ1-3; D possibly corresponds to TRBD1 (6 bases). Germline CDR1 is SNHLY and CDR2 is FYNNEI. The CDR3 contains 15 residues. Trimming cost V 6 bases and J 0 bases, with 12 bases left between them. The CDR3 bases are TGTGCCAGCAGGCGAGGGGGTAGCTCTGGAAACACCATATATTTT. This translates into CASRRGGSSGNTIYF.

CDR3 region: CASTRDRGTGELFF. The CDR3 bases are TGTGCCAGCACCCGGGACAGAGGCACCGGGGAGCTGTTTTTT. This sequence joins TRBV6-6 and TRBJ2-2, with TRBD1 matching over 7 bases. The germline V gene encodes CDR1 MNHNY and CDR2 SVGAGI (reference sequence). V shed 7 bases and J 4 bases; nucleotides not matched to a gene: 6. The CDR3 extends over 14 amino acids.

The gene calls are TRBV14 and TRBJ2-5, with D possibly matching TRBD2 (6 bases). CDR1 SGHDN and CDR2 FVKESK come from the germline V gene. CDR3 length: 15 amino acids. V was cut by 4 bases and J by 1 base, with 13 bases left in between. The CDR3 region is CASSRWQGLQETQYF. DNA of the CDR3: TGTGCCAGCAGCCGGTGGCAGGGACTCCAAGAGACCCAGTACTTC.

V is TRBV9 and J is TRBJ1-1; D remains ambiguous. The germline V gene encodes CDR1 SGDLS and CDR2 YYNGEE. The CDR3 contains 15 residues. V was cut by 0 bases and J by 3 bases, with 12 bases left in between. CDR3 bases: TGTGCCAGCAGCGTAGGGGTCGGCGGGGACACTGAAGCTTTCTTT. Its protein product is CASSVGVGGDTEAFF.

This sequence joins TRBV2 and TRBJ2-3; D is unclear. V shed 7 bases and J shed 5 bases, with 19 bases lying between them. The CDR3 covers 15 residues. Germline V gene sequence: CDR1 SNHLY, CDR2 FYNNEI. The CDR3 DNA is TGTGCCAGCAAAAAGGATGCGGAAGTGAGAGATACGCAGTATTTT. It specifies CASKKDAEVRDTQYF.

This chain connects TRBV5-6 to TRBJ1-5; 8 bases agree with TRBD1. The ends lost 0 bases at V and 5 bases at J; junction bases unmatched: 7. The CDR3 loop spans 16 amino acids. Germline V lookup: CDR1 SGHDT, CDR2 YYEEEE. In DNA, the CDR3 is TGTGCCAGCAGCTTGGGGGGGGACAGGCGATATCAGCCCCAGCATTTT. It is translated as CASSLGGDRRYQPQHF.

V is TRBV7-2 and J is TRBJ2-2; the match to TRBD2 covers 10 bases. Per the germline V gene, CDR1 is SGHTA and CDR2 is FQGNSA. The CDR3 spans 17 residues. J lost 6 bases, V lost 2 bases, and 9 bases had no gene match. The CDR3 spells CASSLSVGLAGAGELFF. DNA for the CDR3: TGTGCCAGCAGCTTATCAGTTGGCCTAGCGGGAGCCGGGGAGCTGTTTTTT.

This chain connects TRBV4-2 to TRBJ1-2; TRBD1 matches 8 bases. The trim removed 0 bases at V and 0 bases at J, leaving 9 bases unmatched. The CDR3 is 18 residues long. The germline CDR1 and CDR2 sequences are LGHNA and YNFKEQ. CDR3 DNA: TGTGCCAGCAGCCAAGATGCAGGGGGCGAGGGTGCTAACTATGGCTACACCTTC. This translates into CASSQDAGGEGANYGYTF.

This chain uses TRBV13 with TRBJ2-5; D is possibly TRBD1 (6 bases). This CDR3 has 14 amino acids. Germline-derived CDR1 and CDR2 are PRHDT and FYEKMQ (reference sequence). V lost 4 bases, J lost 2 bases, and 11 bases lay in between. In nucleotides, the CDR3 is TGTGCCAGCAGCTCCAGGGGAGTTCAAGAGACCCAGTACTTC. Translation: CASSSRGVQETQYF.

The chain carries TRBV5-1 and TRBJ1-4, with 8 bases fitting TRBD1. The trim removed 4 bases at V and 3 bases at J, leaving 5 bases unmatched. This CDR3 spans 15 amino acids. Germline-derived CDR1 and CDR2 are SGHRS and YFSETQ. CDR3 DNA: TGCGCCAGCAGCATCCAGGGGGCAGCTAATGAAAAACTGTTTTTT. Residues: CASSIQGAANEKLFF.

The CDR3 coding sequence is TGTGCCAGCAGCTCCCGGGACAGGGGTTGGGAGAACACCGGGGAGCTGTTTTTT. It encodes CASSSRDRGWENTGELFF. The chain links TRBV5-5 to TRBJ2-2; TRBD1 aligns across 10 bases. This CDR3 comprises 18 residues. CDR1 is SGHKS and CDR2 is YYEKEE in the germline V gene (reference sequence). The junction had 9 bases not matched to a gene; V was cut back by 3 bases and J by 1 base.

This clone was counted a single time. J is TRBJ2-1 and V is TRBV18, with D possibly being TRBD1 (5 bases). The V gene's germline CDR1 is KGHSH and CDR2 LQKENI. V gave up 3 bases and J gave up 3 bases, with 15 bases separating them. This CDR3 has 16 amino acids. Written as DNA, the CDR3 is TGTGCCAGCTCACCCCCAGGGCGGAAGGGCTACAATGAGCAGTTCTTC. Translating it yields CASSPPGRKGYNEQFF.

As DNA, the CDR3 is TGTGCCAGCAGCTTGGAGGGGGTTTTCACGGCCCTCCACTTT. It encodes CASSLEGVFTALHF. V gene TRBV5-4 combines with J gene TRBJ1-6; D possibly corresponds to TRBD1 (6 bases). CDR3 size: 14 residues. Germline CDR1 is SGHNT and CDR2 is YYREEE (reference sequence). Trimming left V 0 bases short and J 14 bases short, with 15 bases between.

The chain joins TRBV7-9 to TRBJ2-7; possibly TRBD1 for D (5 bases). The V gene lost 0 bases and the J gene lost 6 bases, with 15 bases spanning the gap. The V gene's germline CDR1 is SEHNR and CDR2 FQNEAQ (reference sequence). The CDR3 runs to 15 residues. CDR3 region: CASSLATGVLTEQYF. CDR3 DNA: TGTGCCAGCAGCTTAGCCACAGGTGTACTAACCGAGCAGTACTTC. Using reference TRBV7-9 and TRBJ2-7 for the parts outside the CDR3, the full variable domain is DTGVSQNPRHKITKRGQNVTFRCDPISEHNRLYWYRQTLGQGPEFLTYFQNEAQLEKSRLLSDRFSAERPKGSFSTLEIQRTEQGDSAMYLCASSLATGVLTEQYFGPGTRLTVT.

The genes are TRBV28 and TRBJ1-6; D gene ambiguous. The CDR3 contains 13 residues. V lost 8 bases and J 0 bases, leaving 5 bases between the germline ends. From germline, CDR1 is MDHEN and CDR2 SYDVKM. CDR3 region: CASLSSYNSPLHF. The CDR3 DNA sequence: TGTGCCAGCCTGAGCTCCTATAATTCACCCCTCCACTTT.